This T cell receptor (beta chain) was captured by sequencing in a study of chemoradiotherapy in HPV16-positive cancers. Overall study: Candidate HPV-specific T-cell clones and common TCR motifs came from functional assays in a couple of HPV16-positive patients. The study, taken as a whole, reports: In HPV16-positive patients, HPV-responsive T-cell expansion tracked better recurrence-free survival.

This clone was found a few times. Antigen specificity is unknown. From germline, CDR1 is SGHKS and CDR2 YYEKEE (reference sequence). V lost 4 bases to trimming and J lost 7 bases, with 18 bases between them. This CDR3 spans 16 amino acids. Over chemoradiotherapy, repertoires were sampled more than once. Some clones are missing from TCRdb's copy, which holds only in-frame ones; the method was immunoSEQ multiplex PCR. The table shows fewer than 40,000 clones, with around 92% occurring only once. The source of this sequence is a human donor with HPV-associated anogenital cancer. The material sequenced was blood, taken from a patient who underwent chemoradiotherapy. The V gene is TRBV5-5, the J gene TRBJ1-6; D perhaps matches TRBD1 (5 bases). The CDR3 sequence: CASSRRDGSGNSPLHF. The CDR3 DNA is TGTGCCAGCAGCCGCCGGGACGGAAGCGGCAATTCACCCCTCCACTTT. The whole variable domain, remainder taken from reference TRBV5-5 and TRBJ1-6, is DAGVTQSPTHLIKTRGQQVTLRCSPISGHKSVSWYQQVLGQGPQFIFQYYEKEERGRGNFPDRFSARQFPNYSSELNVNALLLGDSALYLCASSRRDGSGNSPLHFGNGTRLTVT.